This T cell receptor beta chain emerged from a study of blood T cell repertoires in COVID-19. The CDR3 covers 14 residues. Deletions cut 1 base from V and 7 bases from J, with 13 bases between. Looked up from germline, CDR1 is SEHNR and CDR2 is FQNEAQ (reference sequence). Some clones are missing from TCRdb's copy, which holds only in-frame ones; the method was immunoSEQ multiplex PCR. The data show about 240,000 clones, around 89% seen once. Sequenced sample: PBMCs or T cells enriched from blood (not recorded which). The genes are TRBV7-9 and TRBJ1-2; D possibly corresponds to TRBD1 (5 bases). This TCR came from a woman in her 30s who had recovered from COVID-19. This CDR3 reads CASSLEGLGGGYTF. The DNA for the CDR3 is TGTGCCAGCAGCTTAGAAGGGCTCGGGGGTGGCTACACCTTC. The complete variable domain, with remaining parts taken from reference TRBV7-9 and TRBJ1-2, reads DTGVSQNPRHKITKRGQNVTFRCDPISEHNRLYWYRQTLGQGPEFLTYFQNEAQLEKSRLLSDRFSAERPKGSFSTLEIQRTEQGDSAMYLCASSLEGLGGGYTFGSGTRLTVV.